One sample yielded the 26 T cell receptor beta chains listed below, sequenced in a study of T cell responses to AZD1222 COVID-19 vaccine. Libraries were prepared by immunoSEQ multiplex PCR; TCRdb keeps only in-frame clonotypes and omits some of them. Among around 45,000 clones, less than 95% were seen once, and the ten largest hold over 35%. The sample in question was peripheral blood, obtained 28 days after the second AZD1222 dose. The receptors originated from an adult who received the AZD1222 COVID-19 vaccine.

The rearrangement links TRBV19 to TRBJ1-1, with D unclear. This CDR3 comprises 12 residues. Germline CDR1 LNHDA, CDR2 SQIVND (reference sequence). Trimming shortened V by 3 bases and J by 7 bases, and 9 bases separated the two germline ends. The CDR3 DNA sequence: TGTGCCAGTAGTATCAATACAGTTGAAGCTTTCTTT. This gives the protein CASSINTVEAFF.

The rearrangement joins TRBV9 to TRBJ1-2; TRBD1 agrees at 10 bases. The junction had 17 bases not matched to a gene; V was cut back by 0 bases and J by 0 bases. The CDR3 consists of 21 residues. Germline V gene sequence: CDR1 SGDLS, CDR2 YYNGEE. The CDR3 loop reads CASSVVKIPDRGAPANYGYTF. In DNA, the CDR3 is TGTGCCAGCAGCGTAGTTAAGATTCCGGACAGGGGGGCTCCAGCTAACTATGGCTACACCTTC. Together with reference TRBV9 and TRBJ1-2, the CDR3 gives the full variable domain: DSGVTQTPKHLITATGQRVTLRCSPRSGDLSVYWYQQSLDQGLQFLIQYYNGEERAKGNILERFSAQQFPDLHSELNLSSLELGDSALYFCASSVVKIPDRGAPANYGYTFGSGTRLTVV.

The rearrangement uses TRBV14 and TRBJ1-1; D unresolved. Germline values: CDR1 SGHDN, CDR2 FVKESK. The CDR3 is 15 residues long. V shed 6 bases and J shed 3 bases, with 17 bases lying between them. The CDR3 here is CASSSQLIPDTEAFF. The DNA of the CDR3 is TGTGCCAGCAGTAGCCAGTTGATTCCGGACACTGAAGCTTTCTTT.

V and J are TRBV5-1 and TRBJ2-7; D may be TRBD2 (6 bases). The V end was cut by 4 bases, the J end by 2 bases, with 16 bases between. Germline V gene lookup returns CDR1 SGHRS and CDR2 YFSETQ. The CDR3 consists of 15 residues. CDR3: CASSGTGTGAYEQYF. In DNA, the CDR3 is TGCGCCAGCAGCGGTACCGGGACGGGAGCCTACGAGCAGTACTTC.

The CDR3 protein is CASSLGDYGYTF. CDR3 nucleotides: TGTGCCAGCAGCTTAGGGGACTATGGCTACACCTTC. The V gene is TRBV11-2, the J gene TRBJ1-2, with no clear D. In germline, CDR1 is SGHAT, CDR2 FQNNGV. The CDR3 runs 12 residues. V lost 1 base and J lost 3, with 3 bases in between.

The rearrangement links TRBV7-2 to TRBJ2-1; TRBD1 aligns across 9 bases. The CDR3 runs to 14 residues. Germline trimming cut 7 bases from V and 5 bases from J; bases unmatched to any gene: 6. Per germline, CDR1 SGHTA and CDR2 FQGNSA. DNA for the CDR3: TGTGCCAGCACCTTGGGGACAGGGAACAATGAGCAGTTCTTC. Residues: CASTLGTGNNEQFF. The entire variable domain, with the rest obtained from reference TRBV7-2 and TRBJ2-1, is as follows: GAGVSQSPSNKVTEKGKDVELRCDPISGHTALYWYRQSLGQGLEFLIYFQGNSAPDKSGLPSDRFSAERTGGSVSTLTIQRTQQEDSAVYLCASTLGTGNNEQFFGPGTRLTVL.

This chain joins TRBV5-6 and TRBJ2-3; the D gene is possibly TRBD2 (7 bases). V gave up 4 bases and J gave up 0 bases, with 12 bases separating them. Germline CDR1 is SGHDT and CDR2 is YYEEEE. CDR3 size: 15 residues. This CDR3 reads CASSGGAASTDTQYF. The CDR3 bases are TGTGCCAGCAGCGGGGGGGCGGCAAGCACAGATACGCAGTATTTT.

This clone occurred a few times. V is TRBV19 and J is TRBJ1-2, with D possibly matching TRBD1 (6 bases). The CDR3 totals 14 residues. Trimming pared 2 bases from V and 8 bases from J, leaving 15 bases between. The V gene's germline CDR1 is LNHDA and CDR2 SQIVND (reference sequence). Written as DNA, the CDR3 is TGTGCCAGTAGTATATTGGGGGGCGCGGAAGGCTACACCTTC. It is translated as CASSILGGAEGYTF.

The CDR3 DNA is TGTGCCAGTAGTTCACCAAGGACAGACCTTAGCAATCAGCCCCAGCATTTT. Its protein is CASSSPRTDLSNQPQHF. The V and J genes are TRBV19 and TRBJ1-5; a possible D gene is TRBD1 (6 bases). V lost 5 bases and J 0 bases, leaving 17 bases between the germline ends. The germline CDR1 and CDR2 sequences are LNHDA and SQIVND (reference sequence). CDR3 length equals 17 residues.

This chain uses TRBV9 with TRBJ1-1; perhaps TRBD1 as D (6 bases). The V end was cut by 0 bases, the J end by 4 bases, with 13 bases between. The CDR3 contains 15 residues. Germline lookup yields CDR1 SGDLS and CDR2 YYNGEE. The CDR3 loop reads CASSVGRQGGTEAFF. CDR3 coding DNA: TGTGCCAGCAGCGTAGGTCGCCAAGGGGGCACTGAAGCTTTCTTT.

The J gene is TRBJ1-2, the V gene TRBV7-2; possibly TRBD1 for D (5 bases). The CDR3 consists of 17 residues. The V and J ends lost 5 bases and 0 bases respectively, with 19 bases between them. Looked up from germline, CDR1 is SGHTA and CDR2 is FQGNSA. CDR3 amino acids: CASSQTRDRRTNYGYTF. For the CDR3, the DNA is TGTGCCAGCAGCCAGACACGGGACCGACGAACTAACTATGGCTACACCTTC.

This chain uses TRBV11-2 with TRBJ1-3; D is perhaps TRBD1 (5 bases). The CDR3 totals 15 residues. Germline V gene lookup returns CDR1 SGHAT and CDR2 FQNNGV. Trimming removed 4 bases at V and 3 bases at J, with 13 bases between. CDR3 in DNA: TGTGCCAGCAGCTCTCTCGGGGGGTTTGGAAACACCATATATTTT. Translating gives CASSSLGGFGNTIYF.

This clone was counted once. This CDR3 reads CASSTLVQGRDNSPLHF. The CDR3 DNA reads TGTGCCAGTAGTACCCTTGTTCAGGGAAGAGATAATTCACCCCTCCACTTT. The chain employs TRBV19 and TRBJ1-6; D perhaps matches TRBD1 (5 bases). The V and J ends lost 4 bases and 5 bases respectively, with 18 bases between them. Germline lookup yields CDR1 LNHDA and CDR2 SQIVND (reference sequence). The CDR3 totals 17 residues.

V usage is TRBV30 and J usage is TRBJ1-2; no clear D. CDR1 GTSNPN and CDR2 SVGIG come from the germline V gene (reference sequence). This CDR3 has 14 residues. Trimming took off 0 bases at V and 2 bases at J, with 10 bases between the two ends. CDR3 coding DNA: TGTGCCTGGAGTGTATCCTACGGCAACTATGGCTACACCTTC. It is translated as CAWSVSYGNYGYTF.

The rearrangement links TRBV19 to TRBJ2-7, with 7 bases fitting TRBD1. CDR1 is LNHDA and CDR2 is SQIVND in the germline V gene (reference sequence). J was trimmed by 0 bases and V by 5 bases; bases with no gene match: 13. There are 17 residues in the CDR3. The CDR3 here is CASSLGRQGANSYEQYF. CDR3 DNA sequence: TGTGCCAGTAGTCTTGGCAGACAGGGTGCCAACTCCTACGAGCAGTACTTC. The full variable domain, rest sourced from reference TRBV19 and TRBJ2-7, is DGGITQSPKYLFRKEGQNVTLSCEQNLNHDAMYWYRQDPGQGLRLIYYSQIVNDFQKGDIAEGYSVSREKKESFPLTVTSAQKNPTAFYLCASSLGRQGANSYEQYFGPGTRLTVT.

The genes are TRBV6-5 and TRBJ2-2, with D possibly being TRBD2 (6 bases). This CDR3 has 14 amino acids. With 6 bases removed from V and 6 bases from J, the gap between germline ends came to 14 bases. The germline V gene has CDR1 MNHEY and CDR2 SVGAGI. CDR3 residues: CASSSLSGSGELFF. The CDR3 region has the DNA TGTGCCAGCAGCTCACTAAGCGGGTCCGGGGAGCTGTTTTTT.

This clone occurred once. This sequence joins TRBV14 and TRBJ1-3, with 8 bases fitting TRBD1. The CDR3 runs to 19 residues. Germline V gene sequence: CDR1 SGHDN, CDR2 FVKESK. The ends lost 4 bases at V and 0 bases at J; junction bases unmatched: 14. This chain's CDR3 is CASSRWTGRAVSSGNTIYF. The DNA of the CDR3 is TGTGCCAGCAGCCGTTGGACAGGGAGGGCCGTAAGCTCTGGAAACACCATATATTTT.

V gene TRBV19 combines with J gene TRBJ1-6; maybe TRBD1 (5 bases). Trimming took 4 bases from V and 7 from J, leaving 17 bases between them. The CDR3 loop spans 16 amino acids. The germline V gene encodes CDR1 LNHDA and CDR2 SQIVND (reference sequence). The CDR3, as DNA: TGTGCCAGTAGTACTTACAGCCGGGACGGGAATTCACCCCTCCACTTT. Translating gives CASSTYSRDGNSPLHF.

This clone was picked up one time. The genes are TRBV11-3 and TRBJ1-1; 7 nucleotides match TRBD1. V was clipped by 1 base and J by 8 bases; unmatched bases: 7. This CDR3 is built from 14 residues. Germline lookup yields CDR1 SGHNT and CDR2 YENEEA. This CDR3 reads CASSLGRGTDEAFF. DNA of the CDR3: TGTGCCAGCAGCTTAGGTCGCGGGACAGACGAAGCTTTCTTT.

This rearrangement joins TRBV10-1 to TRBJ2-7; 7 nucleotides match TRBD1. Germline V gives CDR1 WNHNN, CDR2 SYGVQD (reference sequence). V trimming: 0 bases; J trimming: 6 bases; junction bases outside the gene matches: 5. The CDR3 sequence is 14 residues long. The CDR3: CASSESRGLGEQYF. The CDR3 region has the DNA TGCGCCAGCAGTGAGTCAAGGGGGCTGGGCGAGCAGTACTTC.

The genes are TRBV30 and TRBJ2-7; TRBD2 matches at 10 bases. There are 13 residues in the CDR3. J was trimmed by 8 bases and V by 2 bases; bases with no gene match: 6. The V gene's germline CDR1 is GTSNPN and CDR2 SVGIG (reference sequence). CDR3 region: CAWSTSGAFKQYF. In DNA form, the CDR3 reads TGTGCCTGGAGTACTAGCGGGGCCTTTAAGCAGTACTTC.

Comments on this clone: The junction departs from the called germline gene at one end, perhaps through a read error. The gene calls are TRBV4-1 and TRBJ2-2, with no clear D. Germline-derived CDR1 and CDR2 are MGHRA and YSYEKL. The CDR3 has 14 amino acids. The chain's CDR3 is CASSQDPAVPHKEF. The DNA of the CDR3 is TGCGCCAGCAGCCAAGACCCGGCAGTACCCCACAAAGAATTT.

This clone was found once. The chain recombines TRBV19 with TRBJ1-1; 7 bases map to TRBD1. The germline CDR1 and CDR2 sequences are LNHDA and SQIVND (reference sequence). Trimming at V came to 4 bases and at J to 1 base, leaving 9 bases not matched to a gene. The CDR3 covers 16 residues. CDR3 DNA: TGTGCCAGTAGTACTCAGGACAGGAGCGGGAACACTGAAGCTTTCTTT. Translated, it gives CASSTQDRSGNTEAFF.

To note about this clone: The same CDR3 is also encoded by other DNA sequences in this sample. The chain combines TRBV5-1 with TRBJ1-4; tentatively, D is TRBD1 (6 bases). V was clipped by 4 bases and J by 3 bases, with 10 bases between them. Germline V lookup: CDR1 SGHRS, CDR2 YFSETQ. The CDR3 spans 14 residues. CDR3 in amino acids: CASSQQGPNEKLFF. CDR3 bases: TGCGCCAGCAGCCAACAGGGACCTAATGAAAAACTGTTTTTT. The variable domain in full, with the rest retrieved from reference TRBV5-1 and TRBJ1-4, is KAGVTQTPRYLIKTRGQQVTLSCSPISGHRSVSWYQQTPGQGLQFLFEYFSETQRNKGNFPGRFSGRQFSNSRSEMNVSTLELGDSALYLCASSQQGPNEKLFFGSGTQLSVL.

CDR3 protein: CASSSLEGRGQGYTF. The CDR3, as DNA: TGTGCCAGCAGCTCCCTGGAGGGCAGGGGGCAAGGCTACACCTTC. This chain joins TRBV5-4 and TRBJ1-2, with 8 bases matching TRBD1. Germline V gene sequence: CDR1 SGHNT, CDR2 YYREEE (reference sequence). The CDR3 has 15 residues. The trim removed 3 bases at V and 8 bases at J, leaving 12 bases unmatched.

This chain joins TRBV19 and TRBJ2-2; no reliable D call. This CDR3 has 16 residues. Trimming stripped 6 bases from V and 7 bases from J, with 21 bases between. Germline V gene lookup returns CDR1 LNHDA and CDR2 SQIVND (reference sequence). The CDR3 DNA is TGTGCCAGTAGGGTCTTCCAGGACCCCATCGTCGGGGAGCTGTTTTTT. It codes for CASRVFQDPIVGELFF.